This passage covers 17 T cell receptor beta chains from one sample sequenced in a study of blood T cell repertoires in COVID-19. The table came from immunoSEQ multiplex PCR; TCRdb's copy has only in-frame clones and leaves some out. Of 67,000 or so clones detected, roughly 83% appear once; the ten largest clones hold over 25%. Sequenced: peripheral blood. These receptors were collected from a man between 65 and 85 years old with acute or convalescent COVID-19.

Concerning this clone itself: One end of the junction fails to match germline, which may point to a read error. This chain connects TRBV7-6 to TRBJ2-1, with 9 bases aligning to TRBD2. The CDR3 is made up of 15 amino acids. Looked up from germline, CDR1 is SGHVS and CDR2 is FNYEAQ. The CDR3 DNA reads TGTGCCAGCAGCCCGATGCCCTTTAGCGGGAGTCCCACCCTCTTC. It is translated as CASSPMPFSGSPTLF.

The chain recombines TRBV2 with TRBJ1-4, with TRBD1 as a possible D gene (5 bases). The CDR3 has 15 residues. V lost 8 bases to trimming and J lost 8 bases, with 21 bases between them. The germline V gene encodes CDR1 SNHLY and CDR2 FYNNEI. CDR3 sequence (DNA): TGTGCCAGCCGTTGGTCGGGGGGGGTTCAGGAAAAACTGTTTTTT. This translates into CASRWSGGVQEKLFF. The variable domain in full, completed from reference TRBV2 and TRBJ1-4, reads EPEVTQTPSHQVTQMGQEVILRCVPISNHLYFYWYRQILGQKVEFLVSFYNNEISEKSEIFDDQFSVERPDGSNFTLKIRSTKLEDSAMYFCASRWSGGVQEKLFFGSGTQLSVL.

The rearrangement links TRBV5-1 to TRBJ2-3; D is undetermined. CDR3 length: 16 residues. V was pared by 0 bases and J by 2 bases, with 13 bases between. Germline assignment: CDR1 SGHRS and CDR2 YFSETQ. In DNA, the CDR3 is TGCGCCAGCAGCTTGGAGCACTTAAGCAACACAGATACGCAGTATTTT. Translated, it gives CASSLEHLSNTDTQYF.

The rearrangement joins TRBV28 to TRBJ2-7; D remains ambiguous. V was shortened by 5 bases and J by 6 bases, with 11 bases between the two germline ends. CDR1 and CDR2 (germline): MDHEN, SYDVKM. CDR3 size: 12 residues. The CDR3 DNA is TGTGCCAGCAGTGTCTTATGGGCCGAGCAGTACTTC. Its protein is CASSVLWAEQYF.

J is TRBJ1-2 and V is TRBV27; D is unresolved. The V gene lost 5 bases and the J gene lost 7 bases, with 17 bases spanning the gap. The CDR3 is 14 amino acids. Per germline, CDR1 MNHEY and CDR2 SMNVEV (reference sequence). In DNA form, the CDR3 reads TGTGCCAGCAGTCTCCTCCCCACAGATCGTGGCTACACCTTC. Its translation is CASSLLPTDRGYTF.

The V gene is TRBV10-3, the J gene TRBJ1-1; D is possibly TRBD1 (6 bases). The CDR3 runs to 15 residues. V gave up 5 bases and J gave up 6 bases, with 19 bases separating them. Germline assignment: CDR1 ENHRY and CDR2 SYGVKD. As DNA, the CDR3 is TGTGCCATCAGTAGGACGGGGGGGCTGGACCCTGAAGCTTTCTTT. Protein product: CAISRTGGLDPEAFF.

The chain employs TRBV2 and TRBJ2-7, with D unresolved. CDR1 is SNHLY, CDR2 FYNNEI, per germline. The CDR3 totals 13 residues. Trimming took 8 bases from V and 0 from J, leaving 11 bases between them. This chain's CDR3 is CASLVRSSYEQYF. In DNA form, the CDR3 reads TGTGCCAGCTTAGTTAGGAGCTCCTACGAGCAGTACTTC.

This clone showed up just a few times. The rearrangement uses TRBV5-4 and TRBJ2-2, with 11 nucleotides matching TRBD2. The CDR3 totals 17 residues. Per the germline V gene, CDR1 is SGHNT and CDR2 is YYREEE (reference sequence). V shed 0 bases and J 0 bases; nucleotides not matched to a gene: 1. CDR3 residues: CASSLGGLAANTGELFF. CDR3 coding DNA: TGTGCCAGCAGCTTGGGGGGACTAGCGGCGAACACCGGGGAGCTGTTTTTT.

V usage is TRBV21-1 and J usage is TRBJ2-3; whether TRBD1, the table's D call, matches the DNA was not checked. TRBV21-1 is classified as a pseudogene. CDR3 length: 19 residues. The CDR3 spells CASSKGRQDRSGNTDTQYF. The CDR3 region has the DNA TGTGCCAGCAGCAAAGGTCGACAGGACAGAAGCGGAAACACAGATACGCAGTATTTT.

This rearrangement joins TRBV2 to TRBJ1-4; no clear D. Germline CDR1 SNHLY, CDR2 FYNNEI. The V end was cut by 4 bases, the J end by 5 bases, with 8 bases between. The CDR3 totals 13 residues. Written as DNA, the CDR3 is TGTGCCAGCAGTGTTGGCTTGAATGAAAAACTGTTTTTT. Translating gives CASSVGLNEKLFF.

The chain couples TRBV5-1 to TRBJ2-1; 11 nucleotides match TRBD2. After removal of 0 bases from V and 7 bases from J, the junction contained 6 bases not matched to a gene. The germline V gene encodes CDR1 SGHRS and CDR2 YFSETQ. CDR3 size: 16 residues. Here the CDR3 reads CASSLGTSGGWNEQFF. In nucleotides, the CDR3 is TGCGCCAGCAGCTTGGGAACTAGCGGGGGATGGAATGAGCAGTTCTTC.

V is TRBV4-2 and J is TRBJ1-5; TRBD1 matches at 7 bases. Unmatched junction bases numbered 12, after V lost 1 base and J lost 6 bases. Germline CDR1 is LGHNA and CDR2 is YNFKEQ. The CDR3 spans 17 residues. CDR3 in amino acids: CASSQGPLRQGGQPQHF. CDR3 DNA sequence: TGTGCCAGCAGCCAAGGCCCTCTCCGACAGGGCGGTCAGCCCCAGCATTTT.

The V call is TRBV6-1, the J call TRBJ1-5; D remains ambiguous. Germline V lookup: CDR1 MNHNS, CDR2 SASEGT. V was pared by 0 bases and J by 11 bases, with 17 bases between. This CDR3 is 15 amino acids long. The CDR3 loop is CASSEARRRLPTQHF. The CDR3 nucleotides are TGTGCCAGCAGTGAAGCGCGCAGGCGTCTCCCGACCCAGCATTTT.

This sequence joins TRBV5-4 and TRBJ1-3; D is possibly TRBD1 (6 bases). V lost 0 bases and J lost 3, with 10 bases in between. This CDR3 contains 15 residues. Germline CDR1 SGHNT, CDR2 YYREEE (reference sequence). CDR3 in DNA: TGTGCCAGCAGCTTGGGCGGGGGGCTTGGAAACACCATATATTTT. Protein product: CASSLGGGLGNTIYF.

The gene calls are TRBV18 and TRBJ1-4; no clear D gene. Per germline, CDR1 KGHSH and CDR2 LQKENI. With 3 bases removed from V and 3 bases from J, the gap between germline ends came to 14 bases. The CDR3 runs 16 residues. The CDR3 spells CASSPLEGTANEKLFF. CDR3 sequence (DNA): TGTGCCAGCTCACCCCTCGAAGGCACAGCTAATGAAAAACTGTTTTTT.

The chain uses TRBV18 and TRBJ1-2; D is unclear. Trimming took 1 base from V and 4 from J, leaving 13 bases between them. The germline V gene has CDR1 KGHSH and CDR2 LQKENI. The CDR3 runs 15 residues. Here the CDR3 DNA reads TGTGCCAGCTCACCACAATCCACAGAGATCTATGGCTACACCTTC. It specifies CASSPQSTEIYGYTF.

The chain carries TRBV19 and TRBJ2-7; 10 bases fit TRBD1. The junction had 6 bases not matched to a gene; V was cut back by 4 bases and J by 3 bases. This CDR3 has 15 amino acids. Germline V gene lookup returns CDR1 LNHDA and CDR2 SQIVND (reference sequence). The CDR3 protein is CASSTGTGAYYEQYF. For the CDR3, the DNA is TGTGCCAGTAGTACTGGGACAGGGGCTTACTACGAGCAGTACTTC.